Sequencing of this T cell receptor beta chain was carried out in a study of response to subunit inactivated influenza vaccine. Trimming took 4 bases from V and 3 from J, leaving 7 bases between them. This CDR3 is built from 12 residues. Germline V gene data show CDR1 as ENHRY and CDR2 as SYGVKD. TCRdb ran MiXCR on the RT-PCR reads and lists one entry per CDR3 protein. Counted here are 530,000 or so distinct CDR3 sequences, approximately 24% occurring once; the ten biggest clones make up about 1.9%. The rearrangement links TRBV10-3 to TRBJ2-7; D may be TRBD1 (6 bases). The sample in question was CD4+ T cells sorted from PBMCs, obtained 4 to 6 days after vaccination. This clonotype originated in a man aged 45 to 65 who received an inactivated influenza vaccine. The CDR3 DNA sequence: TGTGCCATCAGTGTAGGGGGCTACGAGCAGTACTTC. It encodes CAISVGGYEQYF.